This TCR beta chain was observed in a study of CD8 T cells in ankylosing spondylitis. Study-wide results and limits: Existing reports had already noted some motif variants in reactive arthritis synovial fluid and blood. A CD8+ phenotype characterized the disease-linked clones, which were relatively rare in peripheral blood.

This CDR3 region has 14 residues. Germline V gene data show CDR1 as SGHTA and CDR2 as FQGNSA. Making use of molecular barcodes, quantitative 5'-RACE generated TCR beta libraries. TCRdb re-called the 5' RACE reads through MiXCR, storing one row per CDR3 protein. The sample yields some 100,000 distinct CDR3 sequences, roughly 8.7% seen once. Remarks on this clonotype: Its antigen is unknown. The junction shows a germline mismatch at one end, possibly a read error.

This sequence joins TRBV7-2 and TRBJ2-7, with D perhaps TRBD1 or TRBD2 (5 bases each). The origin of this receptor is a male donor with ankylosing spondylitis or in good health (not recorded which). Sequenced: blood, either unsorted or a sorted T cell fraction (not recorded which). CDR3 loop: CVSRRDGAIDEQYF. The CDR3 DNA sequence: TGTGTCAGCAGAAGGGACGGGGCTATTGACGAGCAGTACTTC.